The 21 T cell receptor beta chains listed next were all sequenced from one sample in a study of shared clonotypes between healthy human individuals. The protocol was immunoSEQ multiplex PCR, while the TCRdb copy is restricted to in-frame clones and leaves out a portion. The sample holds more than 450,000 clones, 75% to 85% seen once. Sample: PBMCs. These receptors all come from a woman aged 40 to 55 in good health. Some clones in this sample may be carry-over from other donors' samples.

This clone is deemed medium-sized. J is TRBJ1-1 and V is TRBV6-1, with D possibly matching TRBD1 (5 bases). Germline assignment: CDR1 MNHNS and CDR2 SASEGT. The V gene lost 1 base and the J gene lost 6 bases, with 12 bases spanning the gap. This CDR3 spans 14 amino acids. CDR3 sequence (DNA): TGTGCCAGCAGTGAAGTGACGGGGGTAGCTGAAGCTTTCTTT. Protein sequence: CASSEVTGVAEAFF.

This chain joins TRBV19 and TRBJ2-7; no reliable D call. The CDR3 is made up of 14 amino acids. Germline values: CDR1 LNHDA, CDR2 SQIVND (reference sequence). Trimming removed 0 bases at V and 7 bases at J, with 13 bases between. CDR3 residues: CASSIDPSDREQYF. Here the CDR3 DNA reads TGTGCCAGTAGTATAGACCCCTCTGATCGAGAGCAGTACTTC.

With regard to this clone: Just one base apart from a much larger clone, this may be a read error. The gene calls are TRBV9 and TRBJ2-1, with TRBD2 matching 8 bases. Germline loops: CDR1 SGDLS, CDR2 YYNGEE. J lost 6 bases, V lost 0 bases, and 5 bases had no gene match. The CDR3 length is 15 residues. CDR3 sequence reads: CASSVAGGPSNEQFF. CDR3 nucleotides: TGTGCCAGCAGCGTAGCGGGAGGGCCCTCCAATGAGCAGTTCTTC. Combining the CDR3 with reference TRBV9 and TRBJ2-1 gives the whole variable domain DSGVTQTPKHLITATGQRVTLRCSPRSGDLSVYWYQQSLDQGLQFLIQYYNGEERAKGNILERFSAQQFPDLHSELNLSSLELGDSALYFCASSVAGGPSNEQFFGPGTRLTVL.

The J gene is TRBJ1-2, the V gene TRBV4-3; no definite D call. V lost 0 bases and J lost 4, with 12 bases in between. Germline V CDR1 and CDR2: LGHNA, YSLEER. The CDR3 length is 15 residues. The CDR3, as DNA: TGCGCCAGCAGCCAAGAAGGCACGGGTCGCTATGGCTACACCTTC. Its protein product is CASSQEGTGRYGYTF.

This clone was recorded a few times. The chain links TRBV7-9 to TRBJ1-4; 7 bases fit TRBD1. Looked up from germline, CDR1 is SEHNR and CDR2 is FQNEAQ (reference sequence). V lost 8 bases and J lost 5; bases outside the gene matches: 2. The CDR3 runs to 12 residues. CDR3 in amino acids: CASGGQNEKLFF. In nucleotides, the CDR3 is TGTGCCAGCGGGGGACAGAATGAAAAACTGTTTTTT.

This rearrangement joins TRBV29-1 to TRBJ2-5; 7 nucleotides match TRBD1. CDR3 length: 18 amino acids. V was clipped by 0 bases and J by 1 base; unmatched bases: 14. The germline V gene has CDR1 SQVTM and CDR2 ANQGSEA. DNA of the CDR3: TGCAGCGTTGAAGAGAATTATTGGGGCCGGACAGGCCAAGAGACCCAGTACTTC. Protein: CSVEENYWGRTGQETQYF.

The chain recombines TRBV5-4 with TRBJ1-2; D might be TRBD1 (6 bases). Per germline, CDR1 SGHNT and CDR2 YYREEE (reference sequence). CDR3 size: 16 residues. The germline V and J ends were trimmed by 0 bases and 4 bases, with 16 bases remaining between them. DNA for the CDR3: TGTGCCAGCAGCTTGGCTGGGGGCTCGGGATTCTATGGCTACACCTTC. Amino acid sequence: CASSLAGGSGFYGYTF.

This clone was found once. This chain joins TRBV11-3 and TRBJ2-1; TRBD2 aligns across 11 bases. Unmatched junction bases numbered 5, after V lost 5 bases and J lost 5 bases. CDR3 length: 15 residues. Germline V gene data show CDR1 as SGHNT and CDR2 as YENEEA. CDR3 bases: TGTGCCAGCAGCAAACTAGCGGGAGACCACAATGAGCAGTTCTTC. This encodes CASSKLAGDHNEQFF.

The chain joins TRBV19 to TRBJ2-7, with D possibly called TRBD1 or TRBD2 (5 bases each). Germline CDR1 and CDR2: LNHDA and SQIVND (reference sequence). There are 15 residues in the CDR3. Trimming removed 3 bases from V and 2 bases from J, with 14 bases in between. The CDR3 coding sequence is TGTGCCAGTAGTATTTTACCAGGGCGGGCCTACGAGCAGTACTTC. It specifies CASSILPGRAYEQYF.

The chain carries TRBV7-3 and TRBJ2-1, with TRBD1 matching over 7 bases. The V gene's germline CDR1 is SGHTA and CDR2 FQGTGA. The junction had 10 bases not matched to a gene; V was cut back by 5 bases and J by 9 bases. CDR3 length equals 14 residues. This chain's CDR3 is CASSALGGPFEQFF. CDR3 nucleotides: TGTGCCAGCAGCGCCTTAGGGGGCCCCTTTGAGCAGTTCTTC.

V is TRBV28 and J is TRBJ2-1, with 9 positions matching TRBD2. The V and J ends lost 2 bases and 0 bases, in that order; junction bases with no gene match: 8. The CDR3 contains 18 residues. The germline V gene has CDR1 MDHEN and CDR2 SYDVKM. CDR3 DNA sequence: TGTGCCAGCAGTTTAATAAGGATTAGCGGGAGCTCCTACAATGAGCAGTTCTTC. Amino acid sequence: CASSLIRISGSSYNEQFF.

About this clone: A much larger clone differs by one base, so this may be a read error. The chain links TRBV28 to TRBJ1-5; TRBD1 aligns across 8 bases. This CDR3 has 14 amino acids. Germline values: CDR1 MDHEN, CDR2 SYDVKM. Here the CDR3 reads CASSSSGQGQPRHF. CDR3 coding DNA: TGTGCCAGCAGTTCGTCAGGACAGGGACAGCCCCGGCATTTT.

The chain combines TRBV29-1 with TRBJ2-2, with 9 bases matching TRBD1. CDR1 SQVTM and CDR2 ANQGSEA come from the germline V gene. The V segment lost 6 bases and the J segment 0 bases; nucleotides outside the gene matches: 2. The CDR3 consists of 14 residues. In DNA form, the CDR3 reads TGCAGCGTCGGACAGGGGTCGAACACCGGGGAGCTGTTTTTT. Translating gives CSVGQGSNTGELFF.

This chain links TRBV11-1 with TRBJ2-1; TRBD2 agrees at 7 bases. From germline, CDR1 is SGHAT and CDR2 FQDESV (reference sequence). The CDR3 totals 17 residues. The V segment lost 5 bases and the J segment 0 bases; nucleotides outside the gene matches: 10. The CDR3 is CASSLSSGTLSYNEQFF. The CDR3 region has the DNA TGTGCCAGCAGCCTCTCCAGCGGGACCCTCTCCTACAATGAGCAGTTCTTC.

This sequence joins TRBV4-2 and TRBJ2-7; 8 nucleotides match TRBD2. The CDR3 length is 14 residues. Germline V gene data show CDR1 as LGHNA and CDR2 as YNFKEQ. J gave up 1 base and V 1 base, and 0 bases lay outside the gene matches. CDR3 nucleotides: TGTGCCAGCAGCCAAGCGGGAGGGTCCTACGAGCAGTACTTC. It codes for CASSQAGGSYEQYF.

In its sample, this clone was seen once. V and J are TRBV9 and TRBJ2-1, with 7 bases lining up with TRBD1. The V gene end was trimmed by 0 bases and the J gene end by 7 bases; junction bases not matched to a gene: 7. CDR1 and CDR2 from the germline V gene are SGDLS and YYNGEE. The CDR3 runs to 15 residues. The CDR3 bases are TGTGCCAGCAGCGTAGAGGGGGCGAGCCGGAATGAGCAGTTCTTC. Translation: CASSVEGASRNEQFF.

This clone was counted once. V and J are TRBV6-5 and TRBJ2-5; 15 bases map to TRBD2. The CDR3 extends over 16 amino acids. Germline CDR1 MNHEY, CDR2 SVGAGI. Trimming cost V 4 bases and J 4 bases; bases outside gene matches: 4. CDR3 nucleotides: TGTGCCAGCAGTTCCGGACTAGCGGGAGGGGGAGAGACCCAGTACTTC. This sequence encodes CASSSGLAGGGETQYF.

V usage is TRBV10-1 and J usage is TRBJ2-7; no clear D gene. Germline CDR1 and CDR2: WNHNN and SYGVQD (reference sequence). This CDR3 comprises 12 residues. Trimming shortened V by 3 bases and J by 4 bases, and 7 bases separated the two germline ends. CDR3 region: CASSEGRYEQYF. CDR3 in DNA: TGCGCCAGCAGTGAAGGCAGGTACGAGCAGTACTTC.

The chain links TRBV28 to TRBJ2-5; possible D gene TRBD1, 5 bases. With 6 bases removed from V and 4 bases from J, the gap between germline ends came to 9 bases. The CDR3 covers 12 residues. CDR1 and CDR2 (germline): MDHEN, SYDVKM. CDR3 region: CASRGAPETQYF. The CDR3 DNA sequence: TGTGCCAGCAGAGGGGCCCCAGAGACCCAGTACTTC.

This chain connects TRBV14 to TRBJ1-2; D perhaps matches TRBD1 (5 bases). The CDR3 covers 15 residues. The germline CDR1 and CDR2 sequences are SGHDN and FVKESK. Trimming stripped 0 bases from V and 8 bases from J, with 16 bases between. The CDR3 sequence is CASSQDWQGFEGYTF. CDR3 bases: TGTGCCAGCAGCCAAGATTGGCAGGGATTTGAGGGCTACACCTTC.

This clone was seen ten or more times. The chain has TRBV28 and TRBJ2-4, with 9 bases identical to TRBD1. The CDR3 is made up of 15 amino acids. J lost 4 bases, V lost 6 bases, and 7 bases had no gene match. Germline lookup yields CDR1 MDHEN and CDR2 SYDVKM. CDR3 sequence: CASSPPGQGKNIQYF. The CDR3 region has the DNA TGTGCCAGCAGCCCACCGGGACAGGGAAAAAACATTCAGTACTTC.